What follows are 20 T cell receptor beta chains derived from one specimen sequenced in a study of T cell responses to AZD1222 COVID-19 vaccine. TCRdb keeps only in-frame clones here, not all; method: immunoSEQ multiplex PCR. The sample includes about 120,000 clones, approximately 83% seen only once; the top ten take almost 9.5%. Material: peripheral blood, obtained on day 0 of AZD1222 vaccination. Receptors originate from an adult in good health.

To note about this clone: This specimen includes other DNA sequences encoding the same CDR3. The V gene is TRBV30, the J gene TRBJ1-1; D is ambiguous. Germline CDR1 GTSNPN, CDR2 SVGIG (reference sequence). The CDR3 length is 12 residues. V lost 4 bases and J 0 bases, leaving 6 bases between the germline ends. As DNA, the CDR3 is TGTGCCTGGACCCAGTTGAACACTGAAGCTTTCTTT. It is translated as CAWTQLNTEAFF.

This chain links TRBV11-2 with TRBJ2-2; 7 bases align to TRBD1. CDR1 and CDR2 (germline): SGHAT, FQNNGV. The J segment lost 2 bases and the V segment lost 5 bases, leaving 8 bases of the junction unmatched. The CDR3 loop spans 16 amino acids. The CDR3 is CASSQQTGSNTGELFF. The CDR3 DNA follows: TGTGCCAGCAGCCAACAGACAGGGAGTAACACCGGGGAGCTGTTTTTT.

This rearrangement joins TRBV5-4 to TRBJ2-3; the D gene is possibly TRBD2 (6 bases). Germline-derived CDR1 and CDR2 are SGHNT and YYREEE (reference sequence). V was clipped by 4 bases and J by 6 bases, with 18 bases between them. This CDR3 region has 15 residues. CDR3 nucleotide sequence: TGTGCCAGCAGCGCCCGGGTGGCCCGGGGGGATACGCAGTATTTT. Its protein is CASSARVARGDTQYF.

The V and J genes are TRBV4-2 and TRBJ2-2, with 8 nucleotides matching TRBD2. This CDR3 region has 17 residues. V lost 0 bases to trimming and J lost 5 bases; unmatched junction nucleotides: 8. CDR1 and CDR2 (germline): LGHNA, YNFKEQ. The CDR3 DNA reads TGTGCCAGCAGCCAAGATTGGGTGGTAGCGGGGACCGGGGAGCTGTTTTTT. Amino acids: CASSQDWVVAGTGELFF.

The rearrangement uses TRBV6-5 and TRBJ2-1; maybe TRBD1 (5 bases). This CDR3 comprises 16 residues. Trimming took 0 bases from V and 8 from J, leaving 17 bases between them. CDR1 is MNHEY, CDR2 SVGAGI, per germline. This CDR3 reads CASSYSRTSLMDEQFF. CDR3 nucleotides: TGTGCCAGCAGTTACTCTCGGACATCCCTGATGGATGAGCAGTTCTTC.

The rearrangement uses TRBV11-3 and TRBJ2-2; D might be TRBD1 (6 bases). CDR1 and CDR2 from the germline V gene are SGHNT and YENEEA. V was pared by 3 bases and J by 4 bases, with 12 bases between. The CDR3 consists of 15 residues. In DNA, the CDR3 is TGTGCCAGCAGCTTTGCACAGGGTGGCACCGGGGAGCTGTTTTTT. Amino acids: CASSFAQGGTGELFF.

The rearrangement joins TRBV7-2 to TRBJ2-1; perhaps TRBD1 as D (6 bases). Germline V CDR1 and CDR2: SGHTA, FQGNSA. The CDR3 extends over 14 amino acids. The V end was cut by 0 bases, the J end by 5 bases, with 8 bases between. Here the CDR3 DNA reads TGTGCCAGCAGCTTAGCCGCAGGGGACAATGAGCAGTTCTTC. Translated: CASSLAAGDNEQFF. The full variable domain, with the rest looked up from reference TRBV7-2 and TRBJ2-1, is GAGVSQSPSNKVTEKGKDVELRCDPISGHTALYWYRQSLGQGLEFLIYFQGNSAPDKSGLPSDRFSAERTGGSVSTLTIQRTQQEDSAVYLCASSLAAGDNEQFFGPGTRLTVL.

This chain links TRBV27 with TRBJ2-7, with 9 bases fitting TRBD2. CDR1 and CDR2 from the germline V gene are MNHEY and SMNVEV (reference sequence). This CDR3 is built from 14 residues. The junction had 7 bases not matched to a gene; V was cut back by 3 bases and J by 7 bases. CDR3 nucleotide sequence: TGTGCCAGCAGTTTGGCGGGAGGGCCTTTTGAGCAGTACTTC. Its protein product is CASSLAGGPFEQYF.

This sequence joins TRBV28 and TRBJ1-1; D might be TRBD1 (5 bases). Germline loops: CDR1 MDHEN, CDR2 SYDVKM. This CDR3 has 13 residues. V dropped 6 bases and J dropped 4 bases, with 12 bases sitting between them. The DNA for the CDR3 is TGTGCCAGCAGCTCGGGGGAGGGCACTGAAGCTTTCTTT. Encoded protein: CASSSGEGTEAFF.

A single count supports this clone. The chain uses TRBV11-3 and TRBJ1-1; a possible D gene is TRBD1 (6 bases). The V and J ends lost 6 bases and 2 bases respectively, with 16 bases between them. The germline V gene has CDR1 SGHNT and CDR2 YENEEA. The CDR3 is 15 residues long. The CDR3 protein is CASRRRGARNTEAFF. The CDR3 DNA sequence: TGTGCCAGCAGGAGACGGGGGGCAAGAAACACTGAAGCTTTCTTT.

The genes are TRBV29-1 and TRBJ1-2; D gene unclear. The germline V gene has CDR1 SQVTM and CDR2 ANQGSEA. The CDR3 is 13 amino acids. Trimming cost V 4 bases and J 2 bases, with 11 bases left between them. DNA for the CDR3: TGCAGCGTTGTAAAGGGAGTCAACTATGGCTACACCTTC. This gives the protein CSVVKGVNYGYTF.

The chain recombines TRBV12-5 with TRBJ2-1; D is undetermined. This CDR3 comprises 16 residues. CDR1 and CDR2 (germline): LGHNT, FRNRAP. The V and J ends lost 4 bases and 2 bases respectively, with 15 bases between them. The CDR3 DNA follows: TGTGCTAGTGGTTCAACCCAGGTCGCCCCCTACAATGAGCAGTTCTTC. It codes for CASGSTQVAPYNEQFF.

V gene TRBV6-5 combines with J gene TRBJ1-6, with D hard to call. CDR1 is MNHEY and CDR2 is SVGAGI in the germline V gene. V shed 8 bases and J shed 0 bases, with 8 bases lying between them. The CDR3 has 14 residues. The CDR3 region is CASLESSYNSPLHF. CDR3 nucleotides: TGTGCCAGCCTTGAGAGCTCCTATAATTCACCCCTCCACTTT.

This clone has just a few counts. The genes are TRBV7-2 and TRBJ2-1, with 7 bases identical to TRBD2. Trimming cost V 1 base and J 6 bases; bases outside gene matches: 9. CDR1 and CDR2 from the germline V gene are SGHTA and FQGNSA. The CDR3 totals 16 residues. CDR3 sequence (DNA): TGTGCCAGCAGCTTAGGACCAGCGGGGCCTTTCAATGAGCAGTTCTTC. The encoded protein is CASSLGPAGPFNEQFF.

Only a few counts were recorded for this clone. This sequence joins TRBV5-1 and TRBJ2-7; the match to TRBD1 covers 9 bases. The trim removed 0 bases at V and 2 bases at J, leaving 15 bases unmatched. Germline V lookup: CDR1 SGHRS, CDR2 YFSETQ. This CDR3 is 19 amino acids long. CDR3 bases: TGCGCCAGCAGCTTGGGGACCGGGACAGGGAGGTCCCTCACCTACGAGCAGTACTTC. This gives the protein CASSLGTGTGRSLTYEQYF.

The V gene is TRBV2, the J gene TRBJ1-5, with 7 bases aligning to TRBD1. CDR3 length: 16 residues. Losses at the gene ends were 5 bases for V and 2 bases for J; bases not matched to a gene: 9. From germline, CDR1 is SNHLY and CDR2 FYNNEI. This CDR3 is CASSPHRGQGNQPQHF. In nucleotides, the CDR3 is TGTGCCAGCAGTCCACACAGGGGTCAGGGCAATCAGCCCCAGCATTTT.

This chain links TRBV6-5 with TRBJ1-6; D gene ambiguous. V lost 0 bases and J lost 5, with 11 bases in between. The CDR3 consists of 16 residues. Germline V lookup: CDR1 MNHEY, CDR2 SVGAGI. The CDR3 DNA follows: TGTGCCAGCAGTTACTCTCCTTCGCCTGATAATTCACCCCTCCACTTT. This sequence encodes CASSYSPSPDNSPLHF.

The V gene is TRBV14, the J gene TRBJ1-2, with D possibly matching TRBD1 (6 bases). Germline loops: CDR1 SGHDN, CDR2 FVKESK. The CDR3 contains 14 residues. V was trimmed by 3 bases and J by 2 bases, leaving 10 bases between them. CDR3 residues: CASSHAGTNYGYTF. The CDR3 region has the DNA TGTGCCAGCAGCCATGCCGGGACAAACTATGGCTACACCTTC.

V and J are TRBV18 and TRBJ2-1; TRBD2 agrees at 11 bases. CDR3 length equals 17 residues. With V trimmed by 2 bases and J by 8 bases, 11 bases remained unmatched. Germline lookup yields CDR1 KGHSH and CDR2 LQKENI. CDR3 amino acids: CASSPLVLAGDSDEQFF. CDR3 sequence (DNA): TGTGCCAGCTCACCATTGGTACTAGCGGGAGATAGCGATGAGCAGTTCTTC.

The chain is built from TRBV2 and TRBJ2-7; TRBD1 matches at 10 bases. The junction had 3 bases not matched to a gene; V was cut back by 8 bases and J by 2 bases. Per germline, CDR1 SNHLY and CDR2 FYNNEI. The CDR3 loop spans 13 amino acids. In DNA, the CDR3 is TGTGCCAGCGGGACAGGGGTCCCCTACGAGCAGTACTTC. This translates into CASGTGVPYEQYF.